Below are 7 T cell receptor beta chains sequenced from a single sample in a study of blood T cell repertoires in COVID-19 (dated by TCRdb to the early 2020s). The protocol used for the library was the immunoSEQ multiplex PCR assay. TCRdb's version of the immuneACCESS table is confined to in-frame rearrangements and falls short of the full clone set. An unresolved V gene accounts for under half of the shortfall where checked; the remainder is of unknown origin. The sample has about 230,000 clones on record, around 78% of them singletons. In total, the top ten clones hold around 2.5% of the sample. The specimen sequenced was peripheral blood. These receptors were collected from a woman between 70 and 85 years old with active or convalescent COVID-19.

J is TRBJ2-2 and V is TRBV5-1; D not certain. The CDR3 runs to 13 residues. CDR1 and CDR2 from the germline V gene are SGHRS and YFSETQ. The ends were cut back, 3 bases at V and 5 bases at J, with 8 bases in the middle. This CDR3 reads CASSWAVTGELFF. CDR3 DNA sequence: TGCGCCAGCAGCTGGGCCGTGACCGGGGAGCTGTTTTTT.

This chain links TRBV29-1 with TRBJ1-3, with 7 bases that match TRBD1. Germline lookup yields CDR1 SQVTM and CDR2 ANQGSEA. The CDR3 is made up of 13 amino acids. With V trimmed by 7 bases and J by 2 bases, 5 bases remained unmatched. DNA of the CDR3: TGCAGCGGCGTCAGGGGGACTGGAAACACCATATATTTT. Translated, it gives CSGVRGTGNTIYF.

The DNA for the CDR3 is TGTGCCAGCAGCCAAGACGTGGGGCAGGTGGGGACCCAGTACTTC. Translated: CASSQDVGQVGTQYF. The rearrangement uses TRBV3-1 (or the pseudogene TRBV3-2) and TRBJ2-5, with D perhaps TRBD1 (5 bases). Trimming removed 0 bases at V and 7 bases at J, with 15 bases between. This CDR3 is built from 15 residues. The V gene's germline CDR1 is LGHDT and CDR2 YNNKEL (reference sequence).

This sequence joins TRBV5-1 and TRBJ2-3; D possibly corresponds to TRBD2 (7 bases). CDR1 is SGHRS, CDR2 YFSETQ, per germline. The CDR3 has 15 residues. With 6 bases removed from V and 0 bases from J, the gap between germline ends came to 14 bases. This CDR3 reads CASTGGATSTDTQYF. For the CDR3, the DNA is TGCGCCAGCACGGGGGGCGCCACTAGCACAGATACGCAGTATTTT.

The genes are TRBV5-1 and TRBJ2-5; no clear D gene. The CDR3 spans 14 residues. V was shortened by 0 bases and J by 1 base, with 7 bases between the two germline ends. Germline lookup yields CDR1 SGHRS and CDR2 YFSETQ. The DNA of the CDR3 is TGCGCCAGCAGCTTGGTACAACCCCAAGAGACCCAGTACTTC. Translation: CASSLVQPQETQYF.

The chain has TRBV7-7 and TRBJ2-5, with 8 bases identical to TRBD2. J was trimmed by 2 bases and V by 5 bases; bases with no gene match: 10. CDR1 and CDR2 from the germline V gene are SSHAT and FNYEAQ (reference sequence). The CDR3 totals 16 residues. This chain's CDR3 is CASSPGAGGPQETQYF. CDR3 DNA sequence: TGTGCCAGCAGCCCCGGTGCGGGGGGCCCTCAAGAGACCCAGTACTTC.

This clone appeared a few times. The rearrangement links TRBV5-1 to TRBJ1-4; TRBD1 agrees at 7 bases. Germline CDR1 SGHRS, CDR2 YFSETQ. With 5 bases clipped from V and 6 bases from J, the junction kept 7 bases outside the gene matches. The CDR3 extends over 14 amino acids. Here the CDR3 DNA reads TGCGCCAGCAGTAGTGGACAGGCGGATGAAAAACTGTTTTTT. Its translation: CASSSGQADEKLFF.